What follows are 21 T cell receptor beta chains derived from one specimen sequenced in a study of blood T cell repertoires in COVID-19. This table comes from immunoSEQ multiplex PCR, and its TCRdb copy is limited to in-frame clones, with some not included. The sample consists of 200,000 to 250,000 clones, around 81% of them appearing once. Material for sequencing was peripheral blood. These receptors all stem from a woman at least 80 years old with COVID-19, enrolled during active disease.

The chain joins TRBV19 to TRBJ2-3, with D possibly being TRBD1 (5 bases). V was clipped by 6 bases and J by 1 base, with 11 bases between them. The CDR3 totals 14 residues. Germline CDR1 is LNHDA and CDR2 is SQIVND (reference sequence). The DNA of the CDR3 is TGTGCCAGTAGCCTACTACAGGGCACAGATACGCAGTATTTT. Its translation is CASSLLQGTDTQYF.

The CDR3 reads CASSQQGMSEKLFF. CDR3 in DNA: TGTGCCAGCTCTCAACAGGGGATGAGTGAAAAACTGTTTTTT. The chain is built from TRBV18 and TRBJ1-4; 7 bases fit TRBD1. This CDR3 region has 14 residues. Unmatched junction bases numbered 8, after V lost 6 bases and J lost 7 bases. Germline V gene lookup returns CDR1 KGHSH and CDR2 LQKENI.

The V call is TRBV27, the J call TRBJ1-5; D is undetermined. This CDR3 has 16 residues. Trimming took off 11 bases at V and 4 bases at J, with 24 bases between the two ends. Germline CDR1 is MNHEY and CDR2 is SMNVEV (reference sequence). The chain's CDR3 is CAPRRREKSPNQPQHF. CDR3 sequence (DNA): TGTGCCCCCCGTAGGAGGGAAAAAAGTCCGAATCAGCCCCAGCATTTT.

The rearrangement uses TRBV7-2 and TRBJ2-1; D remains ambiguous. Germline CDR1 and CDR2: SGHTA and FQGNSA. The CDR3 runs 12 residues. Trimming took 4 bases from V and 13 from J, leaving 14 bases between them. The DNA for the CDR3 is TGTGCCAGCAGCTCCTCAGGCCTCTTTCAGTTCTTC. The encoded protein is CASSSSGLFQFF. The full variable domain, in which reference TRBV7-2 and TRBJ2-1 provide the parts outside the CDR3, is GAGVSQSPSNKVTEKGKDVELRCDPISGHTALYWYRQSLGQGLEFLIYFQGNSAPDKSGLPSDRFSAERTGGSVSTLTIQRTQQEDSAVYLCASSSSGLFQFFGPGTRLTVL.

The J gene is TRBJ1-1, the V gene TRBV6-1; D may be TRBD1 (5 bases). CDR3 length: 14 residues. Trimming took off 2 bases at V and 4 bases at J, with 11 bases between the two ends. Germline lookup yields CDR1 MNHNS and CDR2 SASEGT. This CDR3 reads CASSEQGSGTEAFF. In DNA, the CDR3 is TGTGCCAGCAGTGAACAGGGTAGTGGCACTGAAGCTTTCTTT.

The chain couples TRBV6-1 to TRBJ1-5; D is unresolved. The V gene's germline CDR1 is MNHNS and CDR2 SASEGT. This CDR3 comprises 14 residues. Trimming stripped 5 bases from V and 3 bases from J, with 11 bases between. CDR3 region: CASSYLRDNQPQHF. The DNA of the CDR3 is TGTGCCAGCAGTTATTTGAGAGACAATCAGCCCCAGCATTTT.

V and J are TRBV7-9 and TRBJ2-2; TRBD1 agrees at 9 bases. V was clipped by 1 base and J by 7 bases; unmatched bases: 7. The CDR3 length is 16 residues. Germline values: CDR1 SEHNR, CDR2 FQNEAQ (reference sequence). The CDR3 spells CASSLERTGEDGELFF. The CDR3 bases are TGTGCCAGCAGCTTAGAGCGGACAGGGGAGGACGGGGAGCTGTTTTTT.

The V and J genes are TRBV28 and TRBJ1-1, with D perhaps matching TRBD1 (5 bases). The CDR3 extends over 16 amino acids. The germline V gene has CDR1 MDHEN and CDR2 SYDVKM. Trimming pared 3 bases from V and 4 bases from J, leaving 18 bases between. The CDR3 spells CASSLGGVAVSTEAFF. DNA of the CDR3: TGTGCCAGCAGTTTGGGGGGGGTAGCGGTGAGCACTGAAGCTTTCTTT.

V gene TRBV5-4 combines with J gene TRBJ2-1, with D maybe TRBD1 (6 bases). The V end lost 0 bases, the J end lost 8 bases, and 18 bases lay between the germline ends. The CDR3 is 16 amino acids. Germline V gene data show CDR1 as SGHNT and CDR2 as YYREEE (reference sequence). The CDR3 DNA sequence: TGTGCCAGCAGCTTGGAGGGCCACAGGGCCAACGATGAGCAGTTCTTC. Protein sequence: CASSLEGHRANDEQFF.

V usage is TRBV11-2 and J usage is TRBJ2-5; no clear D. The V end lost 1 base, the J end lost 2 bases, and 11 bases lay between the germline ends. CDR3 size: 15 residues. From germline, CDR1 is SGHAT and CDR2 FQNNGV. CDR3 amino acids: CASSLAYDRQETQYF. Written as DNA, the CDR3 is TGTGCCAGCAGCTTAGCGTACGATCGGCAAGAGACCCAGTACTTC.

CDR3 residues: CATSVGGRPGYTF. Written as DNA, the CDR3 is TGTGCCACCAGTGTCGGAGGGCGGCCTGGCTACACCTTC. The chain recombines TRBV24-1 with TRBJ1-2; no reliable D call. Per the germline V gene, CDR1 is KGHDR and CDR2 is SFDVKD. V lost 5 bases and J lost 7, with 13 bases in between. This CDR3 contains 13 residues.

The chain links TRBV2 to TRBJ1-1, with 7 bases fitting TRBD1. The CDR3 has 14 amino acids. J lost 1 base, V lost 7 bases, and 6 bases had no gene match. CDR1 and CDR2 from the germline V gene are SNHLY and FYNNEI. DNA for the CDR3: TGTGCCAGCACCTACCGGACAGGGAACACTGAAGCTTTCTTT. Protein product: CASTYRTGNTEAFF.

This CDR3 reads CASSYSNGRGIQYF. CDR3 DNA sequence: TGTGCCAGCAGTTACTCGAACGGGAGGGGCATTCAGTACTTC. This chain uses TRBV6-2 or TRBV6-3 with TRBJ2-4, with 8 bases aligning to TRBD2. From germline, CDR1 is MNHEY and CDR2 SVGEGT. This CDR3 is 14 amino acids long. V lost 0 bases to trimming and J lost 9 bases; unmatched junction nucleotides: 4.

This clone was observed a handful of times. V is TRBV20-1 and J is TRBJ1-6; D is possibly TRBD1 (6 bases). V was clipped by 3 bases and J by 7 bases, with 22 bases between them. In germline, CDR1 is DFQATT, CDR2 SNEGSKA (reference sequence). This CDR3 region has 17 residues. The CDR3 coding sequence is TGCAGTGCTAGTAATGATCGGGGGGCGAGGTCAAATTCACCCCTCCACTTT. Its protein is CSASNDRGARSNSPLHF.

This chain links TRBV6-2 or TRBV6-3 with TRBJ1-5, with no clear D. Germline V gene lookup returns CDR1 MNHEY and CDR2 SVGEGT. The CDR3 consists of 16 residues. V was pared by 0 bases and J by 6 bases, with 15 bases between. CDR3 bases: TGTGCCAGCAGTTACTCTAGCCTGCTACTCGGTCAGCCCCAGCATTTT. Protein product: CASSYSSLLLGQPQHF.

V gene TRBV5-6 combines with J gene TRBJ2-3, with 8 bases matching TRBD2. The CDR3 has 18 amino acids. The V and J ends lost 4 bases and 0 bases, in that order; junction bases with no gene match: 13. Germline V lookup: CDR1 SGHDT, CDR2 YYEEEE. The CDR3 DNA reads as TGTGCCAGCAGCCGGGGCACGGTAGCGGGATTTAGCACAGATACGCAGTATTTT. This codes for CASSRGTVAGFSTDTQYF.

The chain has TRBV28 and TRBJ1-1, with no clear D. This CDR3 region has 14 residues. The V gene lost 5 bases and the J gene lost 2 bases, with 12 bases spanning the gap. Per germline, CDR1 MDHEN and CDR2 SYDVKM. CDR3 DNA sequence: TGTGCCAGCAGTCCGTGGACTGATAACACTGAAGCTTTCTTT. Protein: CASSPWTDNTEAFF.

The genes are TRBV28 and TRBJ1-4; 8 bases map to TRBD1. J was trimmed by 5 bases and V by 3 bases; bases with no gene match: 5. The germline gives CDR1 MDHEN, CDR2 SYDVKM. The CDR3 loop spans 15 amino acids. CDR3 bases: TGTGCCAGCAGTTTCGGTGGACAGGGCAATGAAAAACTGTTTTTT. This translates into CASSFGGQGNEKLFF.

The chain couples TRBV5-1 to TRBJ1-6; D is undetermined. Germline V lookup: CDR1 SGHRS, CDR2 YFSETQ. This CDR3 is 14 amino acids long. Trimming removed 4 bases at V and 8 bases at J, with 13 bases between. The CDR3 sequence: CASSPPLRDSPLHF. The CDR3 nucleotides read TGCGCCAGCAGCCCGCCTCTTCGGGATTCACCCCTCCACTTT.

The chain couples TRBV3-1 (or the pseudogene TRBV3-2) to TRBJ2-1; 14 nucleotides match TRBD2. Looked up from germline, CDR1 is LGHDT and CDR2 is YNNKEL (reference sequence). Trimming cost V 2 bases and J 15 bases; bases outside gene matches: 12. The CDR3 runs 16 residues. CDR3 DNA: TGTGCCAGCAGCCAATCGCCGGGACTAGCGGGGGCCAGCGGGTTCTTC. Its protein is CASSQSPGLAGASGFF.

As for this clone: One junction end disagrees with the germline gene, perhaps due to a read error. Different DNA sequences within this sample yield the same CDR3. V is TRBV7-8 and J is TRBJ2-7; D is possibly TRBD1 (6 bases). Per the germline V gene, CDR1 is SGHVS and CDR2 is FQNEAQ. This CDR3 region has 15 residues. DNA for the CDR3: TGTGCCAGCAGCTTAAGAGGAAGACAGGTATACGAGCAGTATTTC. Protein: CASSLRGRQVYEQYF.